This T cell receptor (beta chain) was recorded in a study of blood T cell repertoires in COVID-19 (TCRdb year 2020). For the study in its entirety: ImmuneRACE Cohort 3 recovered participants were defined by two consecutive negative NP/OP PCR tests, healthcare professional clearance, or symptom resolution. The repertoires were released in a freely available public database intended as a resource for research on the immune response to SARS-CoV-2. Sample metadata almost always included a de-identified subject ID, COVID-19 status, age in years and sex. HLA class I and class II types, where available, came from metadata supplied by the sample provider rather than from assay-based typing. Samples came from the ongoing ImmuneRACE study (first 160 participants) plus 1,254 subjects from 6 global collaborators. The dataset comprised deeply sampled blood TCRbeta repertoires from subjects exposed to, actively infected with, or recovered from COVID-19. Samples covering the acute and convalescent phases of COVID-19 were provided by collaborators in the United States, Italy and Spain. The prospective study material was composed of cDNA or gDNA derived from T cells, B-cell-depleted T cells, or PBMCs. General conclusions and limits of the study: The quantity of clinical and demographic metadata differed by source and by participant and was supplied without curation.

Note on this clone: What antigen it recognizes has not been identified. Within one base of it there is no much larger clone, and no base qualities were kept.

In the prospective study, participants were roughly 18 to 90 years old, resided in under 30 geographic areas of the United States, and were enrolled through a virtual design. In the prospective study, participants were assigned to cohorts based on the clinical history participants reported in a screening survey and a study questionnaire. Mobile phlebotomists in the prospective study collected whole blood, serum and a nasopharyngeal or oropharyngeal swab from every participant. Participants in the prospective study had the option to provide additional blood draws and questionnaires over a roughly 2-month period. Blood samples from the prospective study were shipped frozen or at room temperature prior to DNA extraction. TCRbeta CDR3 regions were amplified from genomic DNA by means of the immunoSEQ Assay, a bias-controlled multiplex PCR. On the authors' methods: The number of nucleated cells in each sample was estimated from the amplification of reference gene primers within the assay. To quantify the absolute abundance of each unique TCRbeta CDR3 rearrangement, sequence reads were collapsed and filtered. Productive Simpson clonality was computed per sample as the square root of Simpson's diversity index over productive rearrangements. TCRdb carries this immuneACCESS record with in-frame sequences only. Its versions omit some clonotypes, under half of them owing to an unresolved V gene in the studies checked, with the rest unexplained. V and J calls and clone size are copied from that table; D and trimming were computed from the DNA. The sample table contains 210,000 or so clones; only one count was recorded for about 90% of them. Approximately 2.8% of the sample is in the top ten clones.

CDR3 length: 17 amino acids, cysteine to phenylalanine. Only CDR3 DNA remains: 51 bases, in frame from the first base. V loses 2 bases at its end and J loses 4 bases; junction bases beyond the gene matches: 10. CDR1 SGHDT and CDR2 YYEEEE were looked up in the germline V gene. The sequenced sample consisted of PBMCs or T cells enriched from blood (not recorded which). The sequence links TRBV5-6 to TRBJ2-3; TRBD2 agrees with 10 junctional bases. The TCR sequence derives from a woman aged 45-65 years in a cohort exposed to, infected with or recovered from COVID-19 (not recorded which). The CDR3 has the sequence CASSFFSSGGAADTQYF. The nucleotide sequence reads TGTGCCAGCAGCTTCTTCTCCAGCGGGGGGGCCGCAGATACGCAGTATTTT. Full variable domain (CDR3 extended with the reference TRBV5-6 and TRBJ2-3 proteins): DAGVTQSPTHLIKTRGQQVTLRCSPKSGHDTVSWYQQALGQGPQFIFQYYEEEERQRGNFPDRFSGHQFPNYSSELNVNALLLGDSALYLCASSFFSSGGAADTQYFGPGTRLTVL.